The 25 T cell receptor beta chains listed next were all sequenced from one sample in a study of radiation and T cells in renal cell carcinoma. Assay used: immunoSEQ multiplex PCR; TCRdb lists only in-frame clones, some missing. This table holds 150,000 or so clones, approximately 90% found once. Documented time point: blood 2 weeks post-SBRT. Indicated treatment: 15 Gy SBRT to primary tumor, nephrectomy 4 weeks later. The sample in question was blood, obtained from a patient whose treatment included radiotherapy and nephrectomy. The origin of the receptors is a woman aged 50 to 65 with renal cell carcinoma.

This chain connects TRBV29-1 to TRBJ2-1, with 10 bases aligning to TRBD2. Unmatched junction bases numbered 7, after V lost 3 bases and J lost 5 bases. The germline CDR1 and CDR2 sequences are SQVTM and ANQGSEA. There are 15 residues in the CDR3. The CDR3, as DNA: TGCAGCGTTGATTTTGCTAGCGGGGGAGACAATGAGCAGTTCTTC. Amino acid sequence: CSVDFASGGDNEQFF.

The chain employs TRBV7-3 and TRBJ2-1; 7 positions match TRBD2. Trimming at V came to 0 bases and at J to 4 bases, leaving 6 bases not matched to a gene. Germline V gene sequence: CDR1 SGHTA, CDR2 FQGTGA. The CDR3 runs to 16 residues. This CDR3 is CASSLTYGGGYNEQFF. The CDR3 bases are TGTGCCAGCAGCTTAACGTACGGCGGGGGATACAATGAGCAGTTCTTC.

The chain joins TRBV5-1 to TRBJ2-7; 9 bases map to TRBD2. V was clipped by 4 bases and J by 2 bases; unmatched bases: 7. CDR1 SGHRS and CDR2 YFSETQ come from the germline V gene. This CDR3 has 15 amino acids. This CDR3 is CASSPGLAPTYEQYF. The CDR3, as DNA: TGCGCCAGCAGCCCCGGACTAGCGCCAACCTACGAGCAGTACTTC.

V usage is TRBV7-2 and J usage is TRBJ1-1, with 7 positions matching TRBD1. Germline V gene lookup returns CDR1 SGHTA and CDR2 FQGNSA. The V segment lost 3 bases and the J segment 1 base; nucleotides outside the gene matches: 5. The CDR3 length is 15 residues. This chain's CDR3 is CASSLAGQTNTEAFF. Written as DNA, the CDR3 is TGTGCCAGCAGCTTGGCGGGACAGACGAACACTGAAGCTTTCTTT.

Turning to this clone: The junction does not match germline at one end; this may be a read error. This chain connects TRBV7-7 to TRBJ2-7; the D gene is possibly TRBD2 (5 bases). CDR1 is SSHAT and CDR2 is FNYEAQ in the germline V gene (reference sequence). This CDR3 region has 14 residues. This CDR3 is CASSLSNEGYEQYF. In DNA form, the CDR3 reads TGTGCTAGCAGCTTAAGTAATGAGGGTTACGAGCAGTACTTC.

The chain uses TRBV18 and TRBJ2-2; 7 bases fit TRBD1. Germline V gene lookup returns CDR1 KGHSH and CDR2 LQKENI. The CDR3 totals 15 residues. With V trimmed by 3 bases and J by 5 bases, 6 bases remained unmatched. Here the CDR3 reads CASSPDRAPTGELFF. As DNA, the CDR3 is TGTGCCAGCTCACCCGACAGGGCACCAACCGGGGAGCTGTTTTTT.

The chain couples TRBV5-6 to TRBJ2-4, with 12 positions matching TRBD2. In germline, CDR1 is SGHDT, CDR2 YYEEEE. The CDR3 has 17 amino acids. V lost 2 bases to trimming and J lost 0 bases; unmatched junction nucleotides: 3. Written as DNA, the CDR3 is TGTGCCAGCAGCTTCCTAGCGGGGGGGCTAGCCAAAAACATTCAGTACTTC. It encodes CASSFLAGGLAKNIQYF. The variable domain in full, with the rest retrieved from reference TRBV5-6 and TRBJ2-4, is DAGVTQSPTHLIKTRGQQVTLRCSPKSGHDTVSWYQQALGQGPQFIFQYYEEEERQRGNFPDRFSGHQFPNYSSELNVNALLLGDSALYLCASSFLAGGLAKNIQYFGAGTRLSVL.

This rearrangement joins TRBV7-6 to TRBJ1-1, with D perhaps TRBD1 (6 bases). The CDR3 extends over 15 amino acids. Trimming took 5 bases from V and 3 from J, leaving 16 bases between them. Germline V gene lookup returns CDR1 SGHVS and CDR2 FNYEAQ. In DNA form, the CDR3 reads TGTGCCAGCAGCGTCTCCGGGGACACGGACACTGAAGCTTTCTTT. It specifies CASSVSGDTDTEAFF.

In this sample, this clone turned up once. The chain joins TRBV7-9 to TRBJ2-7; D is uncertain. Germline-derived CDR1 and CDR2 are SEHNR and FQNEAQ (reference sequence). With 2 bases removed from V and 4 bases from J, the gap between germline ends came to 6 bases. The length of the CDR3 is 12 residues. CDR3: CASSLWGYEQYF. CDR3 DNA sequence: TGTGCCAGCAGCTTATGGGGATACGAGCAGTACTTC.

The chain couples TRBV7-9 to TRBJ2-6; possible D gene TRBD2, 6 bases. The CDR3 length is 17 residues. Between the trimmed V and J ends, which lost 5 bases and 4 bases, there was a span of 18 bases. Germline lookup yields CDR1 SEHNR and CDR2 FQNEAQ (reference sequence). The CDR3 region is CASSRLLGGTGANVLTF. In DNA form, the CDR3 reads TGTGCCAGCAGCCGCCTTCTCGGGGGAACCGGGGCCAACGTCCTGACTTTC.

The chain joins TRBV7-2 to TRBJ1-4; TRBD1 aligns across 7 bases. This CDR3 has 14 residues. Unmatched junction bases numbered 4, after V lost 2 bases and J lost 7 bases. Germline-derived CDR1 and CDR2 are SGHTA and FQGNSA. As DNA, the CDR3 is TGTGCCAGCAGCTTACAGGGGGGGATTGAAAAACTGTTTTTT. Translating gives CASSLQGGIEKLFF.

The chain carries TRBV29-1 and TRBJ2-3; the match to TRBD1 covers 10 bases. Germline loops: CDR1 SQVTM, CDR2 ANQGSEA. The CDR3 covers 15 residues. V lost 3 bases, J lost 5 bases, and 8 bases stayed unmatched. The CDR3 DNA reads TGCAGCGTTGATAAGAAGGGACAGGGGATAGATACGCAGTATTTT. This translates into CSVDKKGQGIDTQYF.

The chain combines TRBV19 with TRBJ2-5; TRBD2 matches at 10 bases. Losses at the gene ends were 10 bases for V and 5 bases for J; bases not matched to a gene: 13. The CDR3 length is 15 residues. Germline CDR1 and CDR2: LNHDA and SQIVND (reference sequence). CDR3 in DNA: TGTGCCACGTCGGTAGCTAGCGGGGGAGTGGAGACCCAGTACTTC. This codes for CATSVASGGVETQYF.

The gene calls are TRBV5-5 and TRBJ1-1; 9 bases map to TRBD1. Germline CDR1 is SGHKS and CDR2 is YYEKEE (reference sequence). This CDR3 region has 16 residues. J was trimmed by 5 bases and V by 4 bases; bases with no gene match: 12. CDR3 amino acids: CASSPGQGRMRTEAFF. The CDR3 nucleotides read TGTGCCAGCAGCCCGGGACAGGGAAGAATGAGAACTGAAGCTTTCTTT.

This clone was recorded only once. The gene calls are TRBV6-5 and TRBJ1-6; possibly TRBD1 for D (5 bases). Germline CDR1 MNHEY, CDR2 SVGAGI. V was trimmed by 4 bases and J by 7 bases, leaving 8 bases between them. This CDR3 is built from 13 residues. The DNA for the CDR3 is TGTGCCAGCAGTTCATGGGGGAATTCACCCCTCCACTTT. Its protein is CASSSWGNSPLHF.

V usage is TRBV4-2 and J usage is TRBJ2-5; D possibly corresponds to TRBD1 (5 bases). CDR1 is LGHNA, CDR2 YNFKEQ, per germline. Trimming pared 0 bases from V and 6 bases from J, leaving 14 bases between. There are 15 residues in the CDR3. CDR3 nucleotide sequence: TGTGCCAGCAGCCAAGAGGAAGGGGTAACGAAGACCCAGTACTTC. Translation gives CASSQEEGVTKTQYF.

The chain links TRBV7-6 to TRBJ2-7; D could derive from TRBD1 or TRBD2 (5 bases each). The CDR3 is 13 residues long. V gave up 5 bases and J gave up 5 bases, with 13 bases separating them. Germline V gene data show CDR1 as SGHVS and CDR2 as FNYEAQ. For the CDR3, the DNA is TGTGCCAGCAGCCCGGGACCAGGAGACGAGCAGTACTTC. This translates into CASSPGPGDEQYF.

V gene TRBV9 combines with J gene TRBJ1-1; TRBD1 is a possible D gene (6 bases). Germline CDR1 reads SGDLS; CDR2 reads YYNGEE. Between the trimmed V and J ends, which lost 3 bases and 4 bases, there was a span of 16 bases. This CDR3 contains 15 residues. CDR3 sequence reads: CASSDRTGLSTEAFF. CDR3 DNA sequence: TGTGCCAGCAGCGACAGAACAGGGTTGAGCACTGAAGCTTTCTTT.

The chain couples TRBV11-3 to TRBJ1-1; D perhaps matches TRBD1 (5 bases). The CDR3 consists of 14 residues. Germline CDR1 is SGHNT and CDR2 is YENEEA. The V end lost 4 bases, the J end lost 5 bases, and 14 bases lay between the germline ends. The CDR3 region is CASSSGQGGTEAFF. The DNA for the CDR3 is TGTGCCAGCAGCTCAGGTCAGGGTGGGACTGAAGCTTTCTTT.

The DNA for the CDR3 is TGTGCCAGCAGTGATTTCGGGGGGGTTACGGGATCTAGCACAGATACGCAGTATTTT. It translates to CASSDFGGVTGSSTDTQYF. The chain employs TRBV2 and TRBJ2-3, with 8 nucleotides matching TRBD2. The CDR3 covers 19 residues. Germline trimming cut 3 bases from V and 0 bases from J; bases unmatched to any gene: 14. The germline gives CDR1 SNHLY, CDR2 FYNNEI.

This clone showed up just once. The chain is built from TRBV4-2 and TRBJ1-2, with TRBD1 matching 7 bases. Germline V gives CDR1 LGHNA, CDR2 YNFKEQ. Trimming cost V 3 bases and J 14 bases; bases outside gene matches: 6. This CDR3 has 11 residues. CDR3 sequence (DNA): TGTGCCAGCAGCCAGGGGACAGCAGAAACCTTC. It yields the protein CASSQGTAETF.

V is TRBV5-4 and J is TRBJ2-7, with TRBD1 as a possible D gene (5 bases). Per the germline V gene, CDR1 is SGHNT and CDR2 is YYREEE (reference sequence). V lost 0 bases and J lost 5, with 12 bases in between. The CDR3 sequence is 14 residues long. CDR3 in amino acids: CASSLARARNEQYF. CDR3 nucleotide sequence: TGTGCCAGCAGCTTGGCCAGGGCAAGAAACGAGCAGTACTTC.

The J gene is TRBJ1-5, the V gene TRBV6-6; no definite D call. Germline CDR1 MNHNY, CDR2 SVGAGI (reference sequence). V lost 6 bases and J lost 1, with 13 bases in between. The CDR3 totals 15 residues. Here the CDR3 reads CASRTFLGSNQPQHF. The CDR3 DNA reads TGTGCCAGCAGAACCTTTCTTGGAAGCAATCAGCCCCAGCATTTT.

In DNA, the CDR3 is TGTGCCAGCAGCCGTAATTTAGGCGTGAACACTGAAGCTTTCTTT. It codes for CASSRNLGVNTEAFF. The chain has TRBV7-9 and TRBJ1-1, with D unclear. In germline, CDR1 is SEHNR, CDR2 FQNEAQ (reference sequence). The CDR3 runs to 15 residues. V was clipped by 5 bases and J by 0 bases, with 13 bases between them.

The V and J genes are TRBV5-5 and TRBJ1-5; D possibly corresponds to TRBD1 (5 bases). Germline assignment: CDR1 SGHKS and CDR2 YYEKEE (reference sequence). V lost 3 bases, J lost 6 bases, and 19 bases lay in between. This CDR3 has 16 residues. CDR3 protein: CASSSRGDTSGQPQHF. Here the CDR3 DNA reads TGTGCCAGCAGCTCGCGAGGGGATACAAGTGGTCAGCCCCAGCATTTT.